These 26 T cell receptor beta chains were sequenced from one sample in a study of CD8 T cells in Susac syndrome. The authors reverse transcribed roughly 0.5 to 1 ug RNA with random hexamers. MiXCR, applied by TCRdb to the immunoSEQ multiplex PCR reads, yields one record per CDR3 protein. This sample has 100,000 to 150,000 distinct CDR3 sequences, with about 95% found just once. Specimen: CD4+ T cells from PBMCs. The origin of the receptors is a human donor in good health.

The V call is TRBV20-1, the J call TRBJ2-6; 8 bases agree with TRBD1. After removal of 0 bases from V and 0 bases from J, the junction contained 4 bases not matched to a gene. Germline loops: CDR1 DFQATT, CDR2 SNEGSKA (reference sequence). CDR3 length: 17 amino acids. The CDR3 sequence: CSARDTGGGSGANVLTF. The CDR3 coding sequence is TGCAGTGCTAGAGATACAGGGGGAGGCTCTGGGGCCAACGTCCTGACTTTC.

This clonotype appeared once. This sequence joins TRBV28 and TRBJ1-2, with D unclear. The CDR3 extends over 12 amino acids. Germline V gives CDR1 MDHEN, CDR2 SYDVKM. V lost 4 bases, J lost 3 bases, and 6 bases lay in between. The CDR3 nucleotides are TGTGCCAGCAGTTGGGAGCACTATGGCTACACCTTC. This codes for CASSWEHYGYTF.

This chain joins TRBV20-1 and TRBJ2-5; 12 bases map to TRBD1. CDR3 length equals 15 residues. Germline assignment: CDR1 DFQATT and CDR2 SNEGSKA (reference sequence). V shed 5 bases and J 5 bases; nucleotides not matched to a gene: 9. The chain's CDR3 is CSAERGTGGAETQYF. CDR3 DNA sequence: TGCAGTGCTGAGAGAGGGACAGGGGGCGCGGAGACCCAGTACTTC.

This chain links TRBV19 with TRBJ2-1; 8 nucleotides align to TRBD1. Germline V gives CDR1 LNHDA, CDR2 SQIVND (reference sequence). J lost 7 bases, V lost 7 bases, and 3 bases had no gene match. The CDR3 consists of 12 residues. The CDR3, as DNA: TGTGCCAGTATGGACAGGGCTAATGAGCAGTTCTTC. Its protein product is CASMDRANEQFF.

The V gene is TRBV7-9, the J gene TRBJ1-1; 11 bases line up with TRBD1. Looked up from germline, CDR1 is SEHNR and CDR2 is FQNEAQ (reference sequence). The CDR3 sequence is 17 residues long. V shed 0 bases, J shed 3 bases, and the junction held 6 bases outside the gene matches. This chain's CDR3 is CASSLADRGQRDTEAFF. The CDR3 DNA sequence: TGTGCCAGCAGCTTAGCGGACAGGGGGCAAAGAGACACTGAAGCTTTCTTT. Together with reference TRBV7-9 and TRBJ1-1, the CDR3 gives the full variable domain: DTGVSQNPRHKITKRGQNVTFRCDPISEHNRLYWYRQTLGQGPEFLTYFQNEAQLEKSRLLSDRFSAERPKGSFSTLEIQRTEQGDSAMYLCASSLADRGQRDTEAFFGQGTRLTVV.

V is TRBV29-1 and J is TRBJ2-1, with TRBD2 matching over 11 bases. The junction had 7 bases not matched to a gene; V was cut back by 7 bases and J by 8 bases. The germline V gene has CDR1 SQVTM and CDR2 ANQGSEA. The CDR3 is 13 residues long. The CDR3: CSAASGRIYEQFF. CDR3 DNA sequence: TGCAGCGCCGCTAGCGGGAGGATCTATGAGCAGTTCTTC.

CDR3 protein: CASSWGPYEQYF. Here the CDR3 DNA reads TGTGCCAGCAGCTGGGGCCCCTACGAGCAGTACTTC. The chain links TRBV7-2 to TRBJ2-7; possible D gene TRBD1, 5 bases. Trimming took off 4 bases at V and 2 bases at J, with 6 bases between the two ends. The CDR3 runs to 12 residues. Germline V gene sequence: CDR1 SGHTA, CDR2 FQGNSA.

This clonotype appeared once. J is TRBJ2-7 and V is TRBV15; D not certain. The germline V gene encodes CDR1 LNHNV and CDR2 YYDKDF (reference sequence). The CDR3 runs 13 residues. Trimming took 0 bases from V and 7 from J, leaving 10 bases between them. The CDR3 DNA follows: TGTGCCACCAGCAGAGAGGCAGTGGGGGAGCAGTACTTC. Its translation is CATSREAVGEQYF.

Here the CDR3 reads CASSYGGNTEAFF. The CDR3 region has the DNA TGTGCCAGCAGTTACGGGGGGAACACTGAAGCTTTCTTT. The chain couples TRBV6-5 to TRBJ1-1; D may be TRBD1 (5 bases). The CDR3 runs to 13 residues. Germline lookup yields CDR1 MNHEY and CDR2 SVGAGI. Trimming removed 2 bases from V and 1 base from J, with 5 bases in between.

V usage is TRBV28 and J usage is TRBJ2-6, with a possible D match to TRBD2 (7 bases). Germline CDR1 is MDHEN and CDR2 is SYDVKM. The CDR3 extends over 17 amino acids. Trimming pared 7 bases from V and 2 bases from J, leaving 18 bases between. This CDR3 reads CASNKGGEVAGANVLTF. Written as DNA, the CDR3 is TGTGCCAGCAATAAAGGGGGGGAAGTAGCTGGGGCCAACGTCCTGACTTTC.

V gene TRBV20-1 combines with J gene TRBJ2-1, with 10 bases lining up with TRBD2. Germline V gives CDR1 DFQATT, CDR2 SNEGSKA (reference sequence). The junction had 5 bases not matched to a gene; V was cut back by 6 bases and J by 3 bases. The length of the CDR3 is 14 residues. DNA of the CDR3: TGCAGTGCGCGGACTAGCGGATACTACAATGAGCAGTTCTTC. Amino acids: CSARTSGYYNEQFF.

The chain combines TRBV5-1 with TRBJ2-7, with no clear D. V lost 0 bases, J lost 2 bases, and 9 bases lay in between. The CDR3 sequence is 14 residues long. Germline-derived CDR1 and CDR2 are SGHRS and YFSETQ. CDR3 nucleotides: TGCGCCAGCAGCTTGGTTGTCTCTCCCTACGAGCAGTACTTC. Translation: CASSLVVSPYEQYF.

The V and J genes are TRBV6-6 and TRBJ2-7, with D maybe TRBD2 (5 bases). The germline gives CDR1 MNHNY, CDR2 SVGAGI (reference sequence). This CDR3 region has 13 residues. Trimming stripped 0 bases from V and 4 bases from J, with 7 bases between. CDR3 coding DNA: TGTGCCAGCAGTTACTCGGCGGGTTACGAGCAGTACTTC. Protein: CASSYSAGYEQYF.

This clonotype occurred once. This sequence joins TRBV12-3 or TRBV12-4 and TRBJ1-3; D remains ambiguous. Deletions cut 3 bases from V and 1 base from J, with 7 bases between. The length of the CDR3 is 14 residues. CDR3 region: CASSFAGSGNTIYF. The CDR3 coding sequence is TGTGCCAGCAGTTTTGCGGGATCTGGAAACACCATATATTTT.

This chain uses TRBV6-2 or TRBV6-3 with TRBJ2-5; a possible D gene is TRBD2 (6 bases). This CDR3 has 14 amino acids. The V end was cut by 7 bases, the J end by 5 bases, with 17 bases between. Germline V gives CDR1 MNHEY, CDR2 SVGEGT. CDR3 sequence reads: CASTVGGPMETQYF. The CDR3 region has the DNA TGTGCCAGCACTGTGGGGGGACCTATGGAGACCCAGTACTTC.

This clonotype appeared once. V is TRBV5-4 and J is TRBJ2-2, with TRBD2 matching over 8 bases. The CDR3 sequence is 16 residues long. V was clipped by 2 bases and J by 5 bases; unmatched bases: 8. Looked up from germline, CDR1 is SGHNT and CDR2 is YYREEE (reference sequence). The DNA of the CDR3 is TGTGCCAGCAGCTTATCCGGGAGGGCAGGAACCGGGGAGCTGTTTTTT. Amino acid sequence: CASSLSGRAGTGELFF.

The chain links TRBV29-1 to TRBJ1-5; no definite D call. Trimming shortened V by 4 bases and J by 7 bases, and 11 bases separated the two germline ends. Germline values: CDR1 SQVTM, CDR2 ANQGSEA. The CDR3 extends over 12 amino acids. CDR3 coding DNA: TGCAGCGTTGGGGCAGAAGGGCAGCCCCAGCATTTT. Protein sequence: CSVGAEGQPQHF.

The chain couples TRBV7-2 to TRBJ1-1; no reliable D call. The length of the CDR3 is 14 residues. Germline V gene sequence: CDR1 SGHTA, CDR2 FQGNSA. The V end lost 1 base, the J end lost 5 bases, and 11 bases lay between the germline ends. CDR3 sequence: CASSLVLGSTEAFF. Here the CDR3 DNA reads TGTGCCAGCAGCTTAGTCCTAGGGAGTACTGAAGCTTTCTTT. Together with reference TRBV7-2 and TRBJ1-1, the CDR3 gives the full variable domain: GAGVSQSPSNKVTEKGKDVELRCDPISGHTALYWYRQSLGQGLEFLIYFQGNSAPDKSGLPSDRFSAERTGGSVSTLTIQRTQQEDSAVYLCASSLVLGSTEAFFGQGTRLTVV.

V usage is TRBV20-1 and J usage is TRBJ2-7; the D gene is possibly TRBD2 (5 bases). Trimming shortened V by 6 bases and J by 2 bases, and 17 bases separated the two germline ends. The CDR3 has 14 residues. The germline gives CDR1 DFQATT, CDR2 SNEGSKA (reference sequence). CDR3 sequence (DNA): TGCAGTGCCCCCTCCGCGGGCCCTCCCTACGAGCAGTACTTC. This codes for CSAPSAGPPYEQYF.

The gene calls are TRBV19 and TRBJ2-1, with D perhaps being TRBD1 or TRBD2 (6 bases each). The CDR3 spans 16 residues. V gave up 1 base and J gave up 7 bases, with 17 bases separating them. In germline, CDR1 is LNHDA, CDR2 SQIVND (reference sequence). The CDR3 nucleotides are TGTGCCAGTAGTATAGTTCTCGGGGGCGCAAGGAATGAGCAGTTCTTC. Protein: CASSIVLGGARNEQFF.

CDR3 DNA sequence: TGCAGCGCAGTGACAGGGGGTTCATCTGGGGCCAACGTCCTGACTTTC. This codes for CSAVTGGSSGANVLTF. The rearrangement links TRBV29-1 to TRBJ2-6; 9 nucleotides agree with TRBD1. The CDR3 totals 16 residues. Germline values: CDR1 SQVTM, CDR2 ANQGSEA. V was pared by 7 bases and J by 1 base, with 8 bases of the junction left unmatched.

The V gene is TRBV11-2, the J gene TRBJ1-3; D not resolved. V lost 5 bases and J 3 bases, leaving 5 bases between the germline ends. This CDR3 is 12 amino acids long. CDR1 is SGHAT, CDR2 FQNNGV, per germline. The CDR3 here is CASSPFGNTIYF. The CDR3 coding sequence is TGTGCCAGCAGCCCTTTTGGAAACACCATATATTTT.

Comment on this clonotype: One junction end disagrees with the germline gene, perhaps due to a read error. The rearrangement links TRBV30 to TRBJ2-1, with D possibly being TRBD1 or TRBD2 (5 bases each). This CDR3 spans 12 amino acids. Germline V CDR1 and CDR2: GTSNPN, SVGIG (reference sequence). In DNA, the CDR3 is TGTGCCTGGAGTGTACGGGGCCAGATGAGGCTCTTC. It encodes CAWSVRGQMRLF.

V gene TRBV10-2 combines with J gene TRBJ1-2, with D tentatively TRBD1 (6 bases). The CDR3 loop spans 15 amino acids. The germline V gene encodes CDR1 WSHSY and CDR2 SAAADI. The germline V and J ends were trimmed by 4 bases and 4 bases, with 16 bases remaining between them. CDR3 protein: CASSAGARGIYGYTF. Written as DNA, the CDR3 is TGCGCCAGCAGTGCTGGGGCCAGGGGAATCTATGGCTACACCTTC.

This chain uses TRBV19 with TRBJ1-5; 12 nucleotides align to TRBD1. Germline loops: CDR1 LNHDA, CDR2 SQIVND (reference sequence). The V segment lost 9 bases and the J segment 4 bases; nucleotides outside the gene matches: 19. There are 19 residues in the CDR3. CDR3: CARIPDGTGGPIENQPQHF. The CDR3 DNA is TGTGCCAGGATTCCCGACGGGACAGGGGGCCCTATCGAAAATCAGCCCCAGCATTTT.

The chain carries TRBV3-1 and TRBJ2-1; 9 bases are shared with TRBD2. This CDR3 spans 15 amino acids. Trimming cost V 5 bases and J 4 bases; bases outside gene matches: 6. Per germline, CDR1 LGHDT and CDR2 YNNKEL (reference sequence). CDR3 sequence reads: CASSYLAGVYNEQFF. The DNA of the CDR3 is TGTGCCAGCAGCTATTTAGCGGGGGTTTACAATGAGCAGTTCTTC.